This TCR beta chain was obtained from a study of OX40 agonist ivuxolimab in advanced cancers. Study in general: The eligibility criteria allowed prior anti-PD-1, anti-PD-L1 or anti-CTLA-4 therapy, and 40% had some. Three partial responders included one hepatocellular carcinoma patient and two cutaneous melanoma patients.

Whole-study results and caveats: Certain nonresponders additionally had low normalized T-cell clonal expansion.

Clones were read by immunoSEQ multiplex PCR, and TCRdb kept only the in-frame ones, dropping some. The sample yields 35,000 to 45,000 clones, around three quarters seen once. A remark on this clone: The antigen is not known.

Autoimmune disease history or systemic immunosuppression meant exclusion. The sequenced sample was CD4+ or CD8+ T cells sorted from blood, obtained in a trial of the OX40 agonist ivuxolimab. The TCR was taken from an adult with an advanced solid tumor such as melanoma, head and neck, liver or kidney cancer.

The DNA of the CDR3 is TGTGCCAGCTCACCACTTTCAGGGGGCGAGGCTGAAGCTTTCTTT. Translation gives CASSPLSGGEAEAFF. The chain recombines TRBV18 with TRBJ1-1; 8 bases line up with TRBD1. The CDR3 has 15 amino acids. V was pared by 1 base and J by 6 bases, with 7 bases of the junction left unmatched. The germline V gene has CDR1 KGHSH and CDR2 LQKENI.